The TCR beta chain described here comes from a study of cytomegalovirus exposure and HLA in healthy donors. Turning to the study itself: Earlier results showed roughly 120 million unique TCR beta sequences derived from some 190 million T cells.

The germline CDR1 and CDR2 sequences are MNHEY and SVGAGI. The CDR3 is 14 residues long. Trimming stripped 4 bases from V and 3 bases from J, with 9 bases between. With 60 Vbeta and 13 Jbeta primers, the PCR was carried out. TCRdb's table, derived via immunoSEQ multiplex PCR, lists solely in-frame clones and lacks some. The table records 150,000 to 170,000 clones, 70% to 80% of them present only once. This sequence originates from a young man in good health and CMV-seropositive. V gene TRBV6-5 combines with J gene TRBJ1-4; no firm D call. The sample consisted of PBMCs. The CDR3: CASSFYSSNEKLFF. The DNA of the CDR3 is TGTGCCAGCAGTTTTTACAGCTCTAATGAAAAACTGTTTTTT.